Listed below are T cell receptor beta chains from one sample, sequenced in a study of T cells after posttransplantation cyclophosphamide. TCRdb keeps only in-frame clones here, not all; method: immunoSEQ multiplex PCR. Observed in the sample are roughly 35,000 clones, none of them singletons. Sequenced material: PBMCs. The receptors were gathered from a woman aged 50 to 60 in good health and a related stem cell transplant donor. Each CDR3 is given with its conserved first and last residue. Fields, in order: V gene, J gene, clone size, D gene, CDR3 DNA, CDR3 protein. The D gene is left open where the match is weak. Where a row states a size, it is once, few, many or the class of an expanded clone; other rows omit it.

>TRBV7-2|TRBJ2-3|few|TRBD2
TGTGCCAGCAGCTTACTCCCGACTAGCGGGAGACACACAGATACGCAGTATTTT
CASSLLPTSGRHTDTQYF
>TRBV19|TRBJ2-3|many|TRBD2
TGTGCCAGTACCACCCGGGGGGGCACAGATACGCAGTATTTT
CASTTRGGTDTQYF
>TRBV7-3|TRBJ2-2|.|TRBD1
TGTGCCAGCAGCTTGGACAGGGGGCTCGGGGAGCTGTTTTTT
CASSLDRGLGELFF
>TRBV7-6|TRBJ2-1|many|TRBD2
TGTGCCAGCAGCCCACCGACTAGCGGGAGGGCGGGGTACAATGAGCAGTTCTTC
CASSPPTSGRAGYNEQFF
>TRBV15|TRBJ2-4|many|TRBD2
TGTGCCACCAGCAGCCCCGGGCTAGCGGGAATAGCCAAAAACATTCAGTACTTC
CATSSPGLAGIAKNIQYF
>TRBV28|TRBJ1-5|many|.
TGTGCCAGCAGTCGCTGGTCTGGCGGTCAGCCCCAGCATTTT
CASSRWSGGQPQHF
>TRBV7-9|TRBJ1-1|many|.
TGTGCCAGCAGCACGCGGGGTACGAACACTGAAGCTTTCTTT
CASSTRGTNTEAFF
>TRBV19|TRBJ1-1|many|.
TGTGCCAGTAGTATATTGGAAACCCAGGGAGAGGCTTTCTTT
CASSILETQGEAFF
>TRBV30|TRBJ1-5|.|.
TGTGCCTGGAGTGATACAGGCAATCAGCCCCAGCATTTT
CAWSDTGNQPQHF
>TRBV30|TRBJ2-7|.|TRBD2
TGTGCCTGGAGTGGGACTAGTAGGGGCGAGCAGTACTTC
CAWSGTSRGEQYF
>TRBV6-5|TRBJ2-7|many|.
TGTGCCAGCAGTTACGCTGGCCCAGGGAAGGCCTACGAGCAGTACTTC
CASSYAGPGKAYEQYF
>TRBV12-3/TRBV12-4|TRBJ2-1|.|TRBD1
TGTGCCAGCTCATCCCCTGGGACAGGGAGAATTATGTCCTACAATGAGCAGTTCTTC
CASSSPGTGRIMSYNEQFF
>TRBV6-2/TRBV6-3|TRBJ2-3|many|.
TGTGCCGGGCGAAGTTCAGGGGACACAGATACGCAGTATTTT
CAGRSSGDTDTQYF
>TRBV7-2|TRBJ2-7|.|.
TGTGCCAGCAGCTTTAGGGGGGGCGGGATGGGCTCCTACGAGCAGTACTTC
CASSFRGGGMGSYEQYF
>TRBV2|TRBJ2-1|many|TRBD1
TGTGCCAGCACCTCCTCCGGGACAGGTTACAATGAGCAGTTCTTC
CASTSSGTGYNEQFF
>TRBV19|TRBJ1-1|many|TRBD1
TGTGCCAGTATTTGGCGAGGGGGCTTAGCAACTGAAGCTTTCTTT
CASIWRGGLATEAFF
>TRBV25-1|TRBJ1-1|many|TRBD1
TGTGCCAGCAGTGTGGGACAGGGGGCGATGGACACTGAAGCTTTCTTT
CASSVGQGAMDTEAFF
>TRBV6-5|TRBJ1-5|few|TRBD1
TGTGCCAGCAGCCCTGACAGGGGTAATCAGCCCCAGCATTTT
CASSPDRGNQPQHF
>TRBV10-2|TRBJ1-2|many|.
TGCGCCAGCAGTGGGGCGGGAACAGATCGGGGCTACACCTTC
CASSGAGTDRGYTF
>TRBV9|TRBJ2-7|many|TRBD2
TGTGCCAGCAGCGTAGAGATGTTGGGACTAGCGCACGAGCAGTACTTC
CASSVEMLGLAHEQYF